The 10 T cell receptor beta chains in this list originate from one sample, sequenced in a study of cytomegalovirus exposure and HLA in healthy donors. 60 Vbeta and 13 Jbeta primers were used in PCR. The protocol was immunoSEQ multiplex PCR, while the TCRdb copy is restricted to in-frame clones and leaves out a portion. The sample's table shows 200,000 or so clones. Sequencing used PBMCs. All receptors derive from a boy younger than 18 in good health and CMV-seronegative.

The chain employs TRBV23-1 and TRBJ1-1; D is uncertain. TRBV23-1 is known as an ORF, though its function is uncertain. The CDR3 sequence is 13 residues long. V was cut by 7 bases and J by 0 bases, with 9 bases left in between. CDR3 sequence: CASTAGMNTEAFF. In DNA form, the CDR3 reads TGCGCCAGCACGGCAGGTATGAACACTGAAGCTTTCTTT.

V is TRBV29-1 and J is TRBJ1-5, with D uncertain. Per germline, CDR1 SQVTM and CDR2 ANQGSEA. This CDR3 has 12 residues. Trimming removed 4 bases from V and 5 bases from J, with 9 bases in between. The CDR3 DNA reads TGCAGCGTTGGAGGCCCCGATCAGCCCCAGCATTTT. It specifies CSVGGPDQPQHF.

The chain is built from TRBV2 and TRBJ2-7, with 9 bases identical to TRBD1. Germline values: CDR1 SNHLY, CDR2 FYNNEI. There are 14 residues in the CDR3. CDR3 bases: TGTGGCGGGGGAATAGGGACAGGGTCCTACGAGCAGTACTTC. Residues: CGGGIGTGSYEQYF.

V is TRBV6-4 and J is TRBJ2-3; the match to TRBD1 covers 7 bases. The V segment lost 4 bases and the J segment 0 bases; nucleotides outside the gene matches: 7. This CDR3 spans 16 amino acids. In germline, CDR1 is MRHNA, CDR2 SNTAGT. CDR3 protein: CASSGSQTGSTDTQYF. The CDR3 DNA sequence: TGTGCCAGCAGTGGCTCCCAGACAGGGAGCACAGATACGCAGTATTTT.

The V call is TRBV5-8, the J call TRBJ2-5; 15 bases align to TRBD2. J gave up 4 bases and V 4 bases, and 11 bases lay outside the gene matches. This CDR3 region has 18 residues. Germline CDR1 reads SGHTS; CDR2 reads YDEGEE. DNA for the CDR3: TGTGCCAGCAGCGTTGCTGGACTAGCGGGGGGGCCCAGAGAGACCCAGTACTTC. Translated: CASSVAGLAGGPRETQYF.

The chain carries TRBV5-1 and TRBJ2-3, with 11 bases lining up with TRBD2. The junction had 6 bases not matched to a gene; V was cut back by 2 bases and J by 4 bases. The V gene's germline CDR1 is SGHRS and CDR2 YFSETQ. The CDR3 covers 16 residues. In DNA, the CDR3 is TGCGCCAGCAGCTTACTAGCGGGGGCGACCTCAGATACGCAGTATTTT. Amino acids: CASSLLAGATSDTQYF.

The CDR3 reads CASSRTSPYEQYF. As DNA, the CDR3 is TGTGCCAGCAGTCGAACAAGTCCCTACGAGCAGTACTTC. V gene TRBV11-2 combines with J gene TRBJ2-7; D ambiguous. The CDR3 runs 13 residues. Trimming left V 6 bases short and J 2 bases short, with 11 bases between. Germline V gives CDR1 SGHAT, CDR2 FQNNGV.

This chain links TRBV6-5 with TRBJ2-2; a weak D match, TRBD2 (5 bases). Germline CDR1 and CDR2: MNHEY and SVGAGI. The CDR3 runs to 14 residues. The V end lost 8 bases, the J end lost 4 bases, and 14 bases lay between the germline ends. CDR3 DNA sequence: TGTGCCAGCTCTGGGTTAGGGAGCACCGGGGAGCTGTTTTTT. This sequence encodes CASSGLGSTGELFF.

The chain uses TRBV7-3 and TRBJ2-1, with 9 bases identical to TRBD2. Trimming at V came to 0 bases and at J to 5 bases, leaving 11 bases not matched to a gene. CDR3 size: 18 residues. Germline CDR1 and CDR2: SGHTA and FQGTGA. This CDR3 reads CASSLTSGGAGGHNEQFF. Here the CDR3 DNA reads TGTGCCAGCAGCTTAACGTCGGGAGGAGCGGGGGGTCACAATGAGCAGTTCTTC.

This chain uses TRBV2 with TRBJ2-2, with a weak D call TRBD2 (6 bases). Germline V gene lookup returns CDR1 SNHLY and CDR2 FYNNEI. Trimming left V 5 bases short and J 0 bases short, with 13 bases between. The CDR3 is 16 amino acids. The CDR3 DNA sequence: TGTGCCAGCAGTTCCCGGCGGGGATCGAACACCGGGGAGCTGTTTTTT. It codes for CASSSRRGSNTGELFF.